This TCR beta chain originates from a study of metastatic and nonmetastatic thyroid tumors. About the study: From malignant and benign thyroid patients, repertoires in blood and in tumor or nodule tissue were compared.

Prior to thyroid surgery, none of the patients had received any treatment. Study outcomes and limitations: Malignant thyroid tumors reportedly exceeded benign nodules significantly in TCR beta diversity, with the difference appearing in blood and tumor.

Trimming left V 6 bases short and J 3 bases short, with 18 bases between. Germline loops: CDR1 MGHRA, CDR2 YSYEKL. This CDR3 is 15 amino acids long. This clone was observed many times. Its antigen is not identified. In the original workflow: Differences in CDR3 between clinicopathological groups were drawn on to build a classifier intended to discriminate distant-metastatic papillary thyroid cancer patients. TCRdb re-clonotyped the PCR reads via MiXCR. None of the V and J calls come from the authors' own analysis; TCRdb made them. The table lists around 30,000 clones, about 20% of them singletons. The sequenced material came from tumor tissue. The rearrangement links TRBV4-1 to TRBJ2-7; D is perhaps TRBD1 or TRBD2 (5 bases each). The TCR originated in a male donor with papillary thyroid cancer or a benign thyroid nodule (not recorded which). Some clones in this sample may be carry-over from other donors' samples. The CDR3 loop reads CASSFSPGPNYEQYF. CDR3 DNA: TGCGCCAGCAGTTTTTCCCCGGGACCGAACTACGAGCAGTACTTC.